The T cell receptor beta chain under discussion was sequenced for a study of beta chain features in type 1 diabetes. Cell sorting via CD45RO/CCR7/CD25/CD127/CD95/CD27 was performed to obtain CD4+ naive, central memory, regulatory and stem cell-like memory cells. Germline V gives CDR1 SGHDT, CDR2 YYEEEE. The CDR3 is made up of 18 amino acids. Trimming shortened V by 2 bases and J by 0 bases, and 18 bases separated the two germline ends. This clone was detected only a few times. What was sequenced were expressed TCRB transcripts, since all of the isolated RNA had been reverse transcribed. Using immunoSEQ multiplex PCR, the repertoire was profiled, and TCRdb retains in-frame clones only, with some absent. Here the sample spans 130,000 to 150,000 clones, 6.9% being singletons.

Sequencing input: central memory CD4+ T cells from blood. The chain carries TRBV5-6 and TRBJ1-5; D might be TRBD1 (5 bases). The source of this sequence is a woman in her twenties or thirties in good health. The chain's CDR3 is CASSFYNGGGSSNQPQHF. CDR3 coding DNA: TGTGCCAGCAGCTTTTATAACGGCGGGGGGAGTAGCAATCAGCCCCAGCATTTT.